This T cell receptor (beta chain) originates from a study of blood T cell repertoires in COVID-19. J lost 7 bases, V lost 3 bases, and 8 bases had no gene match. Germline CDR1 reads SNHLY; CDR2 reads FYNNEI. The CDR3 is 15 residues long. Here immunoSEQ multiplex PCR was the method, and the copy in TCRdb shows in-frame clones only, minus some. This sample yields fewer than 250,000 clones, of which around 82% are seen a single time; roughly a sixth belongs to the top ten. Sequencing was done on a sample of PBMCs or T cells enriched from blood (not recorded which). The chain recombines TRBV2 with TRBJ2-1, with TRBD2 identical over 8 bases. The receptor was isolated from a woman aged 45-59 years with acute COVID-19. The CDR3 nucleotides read TGTGCCAGCAGTGACAGCGCGGGGGGACTTAATGAGCAGTTCTTC. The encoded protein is CASSDSAGGLNEQFF.